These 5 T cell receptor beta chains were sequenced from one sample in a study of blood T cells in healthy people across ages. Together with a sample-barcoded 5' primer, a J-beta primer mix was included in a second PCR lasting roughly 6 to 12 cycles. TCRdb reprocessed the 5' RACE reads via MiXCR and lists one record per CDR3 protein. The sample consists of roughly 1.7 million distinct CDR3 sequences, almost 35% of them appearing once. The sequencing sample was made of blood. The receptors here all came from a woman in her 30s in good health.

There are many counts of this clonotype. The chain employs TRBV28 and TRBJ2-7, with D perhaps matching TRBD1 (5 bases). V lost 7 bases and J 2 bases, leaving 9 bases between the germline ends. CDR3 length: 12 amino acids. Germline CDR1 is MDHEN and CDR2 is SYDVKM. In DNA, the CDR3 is TGTGCCAGCACCCAGGGCCCCTACGAGCAGTACTTC. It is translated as CASTQGPYEQYF. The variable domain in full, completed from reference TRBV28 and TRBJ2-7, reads DVKVTQSSRYLVKRTGEKVFLECVQDMDHENMFWYRQDPGLGLRLIYFSYDVKMKEKGDIPEGYSVSREKKERFSLILESASTNQTSMYLCASTQGPYEQYFGPGTRLTVT.

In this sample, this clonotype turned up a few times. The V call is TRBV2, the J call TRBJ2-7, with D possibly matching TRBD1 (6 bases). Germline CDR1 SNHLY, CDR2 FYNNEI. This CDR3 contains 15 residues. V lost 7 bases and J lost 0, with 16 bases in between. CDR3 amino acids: CASKVREGGSYEQYF. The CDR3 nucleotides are TGTGCCAGCAAAGTTCGGGAAGGGGGCTCCTACGAGCAGTACTTC.

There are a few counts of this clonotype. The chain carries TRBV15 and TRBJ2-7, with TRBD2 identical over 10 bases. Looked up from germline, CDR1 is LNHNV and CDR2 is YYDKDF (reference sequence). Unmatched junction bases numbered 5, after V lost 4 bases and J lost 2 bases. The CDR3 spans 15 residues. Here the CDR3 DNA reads TGTGCCACCAGCAAAGAGCGGGGGGGACCCTACGAGCAGTACTTC. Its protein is CATSKERGGPYEQYF.

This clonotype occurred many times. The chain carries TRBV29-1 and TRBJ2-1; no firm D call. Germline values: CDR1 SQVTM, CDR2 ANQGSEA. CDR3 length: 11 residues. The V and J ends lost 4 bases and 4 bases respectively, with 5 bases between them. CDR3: CSVVLYNEQFF. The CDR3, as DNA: TGCAGCGTTGTACTTTACAATGAGCAGTTCTTC.

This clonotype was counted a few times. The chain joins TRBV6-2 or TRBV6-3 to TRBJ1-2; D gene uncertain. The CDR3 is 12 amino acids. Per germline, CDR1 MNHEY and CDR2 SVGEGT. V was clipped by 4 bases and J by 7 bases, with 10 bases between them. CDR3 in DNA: TGTGCCAGCAGTTTTCAGGCCGGTGGCTACACCTTC. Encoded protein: CASSFQAGGYTF.